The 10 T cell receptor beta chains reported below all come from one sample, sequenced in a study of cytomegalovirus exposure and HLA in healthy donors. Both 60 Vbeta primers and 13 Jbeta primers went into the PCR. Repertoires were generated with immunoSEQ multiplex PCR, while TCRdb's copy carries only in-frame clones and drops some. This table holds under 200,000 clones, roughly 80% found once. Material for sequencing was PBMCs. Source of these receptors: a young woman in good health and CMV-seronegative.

The chain's CDR3 is CASSALGTSSQETQYF. In DNA, the CDR3 is TGTGCCAGCAGCGCTCTGGGGACTAGCAGCCAAGAGACCCAGTACTTC. This sequence joins TRBV9 and TRBJ2-5; TRBD2 agrees at 9 bases. The junction had 7 bases not matched to a gene; V was cut back by 3 bases and J by 1 base. The CDR3 totals 16 residues. In germline, CDR1 is SGDLS, CDR2 YYNGEE.

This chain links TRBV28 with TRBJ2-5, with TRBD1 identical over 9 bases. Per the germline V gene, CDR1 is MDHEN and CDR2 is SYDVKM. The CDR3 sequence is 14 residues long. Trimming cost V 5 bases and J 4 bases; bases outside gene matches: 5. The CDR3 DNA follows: TGTGCCAGCAGTCCGACAGGGGGTATAGAGACCCAGTACTTC. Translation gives CASSPTGGIETQYF.

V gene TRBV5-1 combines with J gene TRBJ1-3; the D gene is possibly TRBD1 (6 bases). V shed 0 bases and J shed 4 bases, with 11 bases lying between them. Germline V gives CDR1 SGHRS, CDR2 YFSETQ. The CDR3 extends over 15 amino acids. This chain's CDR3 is CASSLVSGEGNTIYF. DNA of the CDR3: TGCGCCAGCAGCTTGGTGTCAGGGGAAGGAAACACCATATATTTT. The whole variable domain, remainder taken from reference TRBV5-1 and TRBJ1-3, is KAGVTQTPRYLIKTRGQQVTLSCSPISGHRSVSWYQQTPGQGLQFLFEYFSETQRNKGNFPGRFSGRQFSNSRSEMNVSTLELGDSALYLCASSLVSGEGNTIYFGEGSWLTVV.

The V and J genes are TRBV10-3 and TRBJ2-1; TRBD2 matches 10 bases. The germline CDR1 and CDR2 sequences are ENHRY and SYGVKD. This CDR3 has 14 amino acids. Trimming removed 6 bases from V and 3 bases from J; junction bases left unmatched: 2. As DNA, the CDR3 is TGTGCCATCAGAGTAGCGGGGGGCTACAATGAGCAGTTCTTC. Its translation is CAIRVAGGYNEQFF.

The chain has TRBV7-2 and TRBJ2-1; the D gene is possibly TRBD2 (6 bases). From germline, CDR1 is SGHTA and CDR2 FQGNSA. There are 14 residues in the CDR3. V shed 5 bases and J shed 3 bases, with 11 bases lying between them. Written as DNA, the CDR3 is TGTGCCAGCAGCCAGATGGGGGGCTACAATGAGCAGTTCTTC. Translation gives CASSQMGGYNEQFF.

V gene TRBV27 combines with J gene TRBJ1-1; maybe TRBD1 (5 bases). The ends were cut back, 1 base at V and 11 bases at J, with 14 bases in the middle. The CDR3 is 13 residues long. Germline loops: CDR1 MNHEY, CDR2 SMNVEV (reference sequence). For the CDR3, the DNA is TGTGCCAGCAGTTTATGGGGGGGGAGTTTGGCTTTCTTT. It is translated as CASSLWGGSLAFF.

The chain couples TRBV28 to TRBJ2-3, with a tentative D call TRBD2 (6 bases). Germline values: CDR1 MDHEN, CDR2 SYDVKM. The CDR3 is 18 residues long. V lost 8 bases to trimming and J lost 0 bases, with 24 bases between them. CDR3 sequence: CASRGSGLIRASTDTQYF. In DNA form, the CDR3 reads TGTGCCAGCCGGGGGAGCGGCCTAATTCGTGCTAGCACAGATACGCAGTATTTT.

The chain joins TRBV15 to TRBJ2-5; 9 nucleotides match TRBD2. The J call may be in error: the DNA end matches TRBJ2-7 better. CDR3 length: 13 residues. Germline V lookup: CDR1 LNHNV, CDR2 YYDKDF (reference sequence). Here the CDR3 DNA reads TGTGCCACCAGCAGGCGGGGGGGAAACGAGCAGTACTTC. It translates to CATSRRGGNEQYF.

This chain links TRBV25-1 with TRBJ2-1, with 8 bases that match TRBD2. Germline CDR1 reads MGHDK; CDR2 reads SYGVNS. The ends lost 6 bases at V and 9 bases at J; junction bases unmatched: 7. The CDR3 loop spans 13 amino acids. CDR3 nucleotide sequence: TGTGCCAGCAGCCGGAGCGGGAGTGGTGAGCAGTTCTTC. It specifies CASSRSGSGEQFF. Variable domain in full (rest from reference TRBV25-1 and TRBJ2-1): EADIYQTPRYLVIGTGKKITLECSQTMGHDKMYWYQQDPGMELHLIHYSYGVNSTEKGDLSSESTVSRIRTEHFPLTLESARPSHTSQYLCASSRSGSGEQFFGPGTRLTVL.

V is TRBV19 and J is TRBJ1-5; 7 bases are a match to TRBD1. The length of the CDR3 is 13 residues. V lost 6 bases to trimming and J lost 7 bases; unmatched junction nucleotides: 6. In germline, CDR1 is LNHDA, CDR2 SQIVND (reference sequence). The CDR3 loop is CASRTGVGQPQHF. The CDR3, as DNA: TGTGCCAGTAGAACAGGGGTGGGACAGCCCCAGCATTTT.